This TCR beta chain appears in the sequencing data of a study of early T cells in non-severe SARS-CoV-2 infection (dated by TCRdb to 2020 to 2022). Broadly, across the study: Because TCR sequencing was done on bulk RNA from unsorted whole blood, the alpha and beta chains could not be paired. Study-wide findings and limitations: Matching against VDJdb was skewed toward anti-spike CD8 responses, likely underestimated virus-specific expansions, and missed private and CD4 specificities.

Taken from cysteine to phenylalanine, the CDR3 has 13 residues. Of all the DNA, just the CDR3 is kept, 39 bases in frame from base 1. V loses 10 bases, J loses 2 bases, and the germline ends lie 12 bases apart. Libraries came from 5' RACE. The run used a NextSeq 500. In the TCR library protocol, unique molecular identifiers were attached to individual cDNA molecules to correct for PCR bias and sequencing error. Both TCR alpha and beta chains were sequenced, and tight co-correlation was observed between alpha and beta sequence abundances in each sample. Under the source paper's analysis protocol: Decombinator V4 was used to annotate TCR sequences for V gene, J gene and CDR3. Expanded TCRs were defined as changing significantly between any two time points under a Poisson model with p below 0.0001. TCR abundances were normalised to the total number of TCRs sequenced per sample and expressed as counts per million. MAIT TCRs were defined by TRAV1-2 paired with TRAJ12, TRAJ20 or TRAJ33, and iNKT TCRs by TRAV10 paired with TRAJ18. A search of VDJdb, accessed on 1 November 2021, was run for TCRs annotated to CMV, EBV and SARS-CoV-2, with TCRs annotated for multiple antigens excluded. The public reads were run again by TCRdb, first through fastp at Q25 and then through MiXCR, and only productive beta chains were kept. Every entry covers one CDR3 protein and lists the most common genes and DNA from its rows. These V and J calls are TCRdb output, not the study's own analysis. This sample holds 85,000 to 90,000 distinct CDR3 sequences; around an eighth were observed only once. Around 7% of the sample is in the top ten clones.

The study was a case-control design nested within a healthcare worker cohort in London, UK, with weekly nasopharyngeal swab PCR tests and blood sampling. Healthcare workers were recruited during the week of the UK lockdown, between 23 and 31 March 2020, and followed weekly for up to 16 weeks. On this clonotype itself: No cognate antigen has been identified for it. No quality values exist for individual bases; no much larger clone is one base distant.

This clonotype was sampled from an adult who was a healthcare worker with PCR-confirmed SARS-CoV-2 infection or an uninfected control (not recorded which). This receptor chain uses TRBV12-3 or TRBV12-4 and TRBJ2-1; TRBD2 is a possible D gene, resting on 5 matching bases. The sample taken for sequencing was whole blood. Here is the DNA: TGTGCCACGGGGAGCGTAACCTACAATGAGCAGTTCTTC. Its translation is CATGSVTYNEQFF.